This T cell receptor beta chain was captured by sequencing in a study of shared clonotypes between healthy human individuals. The table came from immunoSEQ multiplex PCR; TCRdb's copy has only in-frame clones and leaves some out. The table shows 2 million to 2.5 million clones, with around 92% occurring only once. The CDR3 spans 16 residues. V was clipped by 3 bases and J by 4 bases; unmatched bases: 6. The gene calls are TRBV23-1 and TRBJ2-3; 11 positions match TRBD2. TRBV23-1 is given ORF status, its function remaining uncertain. The specimen sequenced was naive CD4+ T cells from PBMCs. As to subset: CD45RA+ positively selected. This TCR was sampled from a man younger than 35 in good health. Some clones in this sample may be carry-over from other donors' samples. The CDR3: CASSQCSGRVADTQYF. The CDR3 nucleotides read TGCGCCAGCAGTCAGTGTAGCGGGAGGGTAGCAGATACGCAGTATTTT.